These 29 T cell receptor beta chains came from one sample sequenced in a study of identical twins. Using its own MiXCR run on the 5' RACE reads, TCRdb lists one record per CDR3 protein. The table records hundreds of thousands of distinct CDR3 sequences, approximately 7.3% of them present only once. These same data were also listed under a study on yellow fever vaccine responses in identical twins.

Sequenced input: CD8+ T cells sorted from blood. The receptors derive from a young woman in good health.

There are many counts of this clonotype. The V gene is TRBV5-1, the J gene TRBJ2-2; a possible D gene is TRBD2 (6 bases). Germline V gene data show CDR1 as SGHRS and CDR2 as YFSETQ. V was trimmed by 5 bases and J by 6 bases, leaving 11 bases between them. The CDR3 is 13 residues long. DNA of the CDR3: TGCGCCAGCAGACCGACTAGTTCCGGGGAGCTGTTTTTT. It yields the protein CASRPTSSGELFF. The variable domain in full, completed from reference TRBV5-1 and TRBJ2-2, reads KAGVTQTPRYLIKTRGQQVTLSCSPISGHRSVSWYQQTPGQGLQFLFEYFSETQRNKGNFPGRFSGRQFSNSRSEMNVSTLELGDSALYLCASRPTSSGELFFGEGSRLTVL.

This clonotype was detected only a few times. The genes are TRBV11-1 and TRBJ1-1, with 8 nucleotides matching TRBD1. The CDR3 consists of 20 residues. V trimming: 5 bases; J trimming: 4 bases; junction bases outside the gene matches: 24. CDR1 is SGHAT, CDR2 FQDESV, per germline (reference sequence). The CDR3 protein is CASSAPGQVPGEPVGTEAFF. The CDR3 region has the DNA TGTGCCAGCAGCGCACCGGGACAGGTACCTGGGGAGCCTGTGGGCACTGAAGCTTTCTTT.

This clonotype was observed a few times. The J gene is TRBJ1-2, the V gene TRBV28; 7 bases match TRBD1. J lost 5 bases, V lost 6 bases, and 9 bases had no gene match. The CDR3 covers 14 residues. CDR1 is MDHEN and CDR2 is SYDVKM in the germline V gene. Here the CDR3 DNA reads TGTGCCAGCAGAATCCGGGACAGCTCTTATGGCTACACCTTC. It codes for CASRIRDSSYGYTF.

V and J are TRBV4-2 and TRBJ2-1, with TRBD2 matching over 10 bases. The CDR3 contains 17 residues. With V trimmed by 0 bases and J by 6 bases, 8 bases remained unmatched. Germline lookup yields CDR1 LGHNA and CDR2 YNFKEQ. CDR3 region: CASSQDDSGGIINEQFF. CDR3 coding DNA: TGTGCCAGCAGCCAAGATGATAGCGGGGGGATCATCAATGAGCAGTTCTTC.

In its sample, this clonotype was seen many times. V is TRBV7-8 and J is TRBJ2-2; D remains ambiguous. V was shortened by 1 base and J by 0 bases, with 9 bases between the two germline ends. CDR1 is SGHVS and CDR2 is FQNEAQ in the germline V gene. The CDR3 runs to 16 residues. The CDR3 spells CASSLVYRTNTGELFF. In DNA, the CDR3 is TGTGCCAGCAGCTTAGTGTATAGGACGAACACCGGGGAGCTGTTTTTT.

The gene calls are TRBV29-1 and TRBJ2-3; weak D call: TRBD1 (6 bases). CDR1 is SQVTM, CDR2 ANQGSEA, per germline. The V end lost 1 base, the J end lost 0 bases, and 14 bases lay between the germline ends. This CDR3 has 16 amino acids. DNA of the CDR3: TGCAGCGTTGAAGGCCTGGACAGATCTAGCACAGATACGCAGTATTTT. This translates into CSVEGLDRSSTDTQYF.

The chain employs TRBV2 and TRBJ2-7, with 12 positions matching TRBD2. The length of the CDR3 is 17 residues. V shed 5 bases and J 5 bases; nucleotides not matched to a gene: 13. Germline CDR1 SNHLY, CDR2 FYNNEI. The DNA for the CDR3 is TGTGCCAGCAGTCCTTCGGCTAGCGGGAGGGCATTCGACGAGCAGTACTTC. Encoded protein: CASSPSASGRAFDEQYF.

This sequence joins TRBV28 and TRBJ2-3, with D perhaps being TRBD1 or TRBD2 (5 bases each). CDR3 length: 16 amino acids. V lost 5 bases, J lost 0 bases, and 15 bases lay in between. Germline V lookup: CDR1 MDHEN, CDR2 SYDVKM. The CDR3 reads CASSPSTGLSTDTQYF. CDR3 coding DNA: TGTGCCAGCAGTCCCTCAACAGGACTTAGCACAGATACGCAGTATTTT. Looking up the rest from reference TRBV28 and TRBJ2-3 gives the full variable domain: DVKVTQSSRYLVKRTGEKVFLECVQDMDHENMFWYRQDPGLGLRLIYFSYDVKMKEKGDIPEGYSVSREKKERFSLILESASTNQTSMYLCASSPSTGLSTDTQYFGPGTRLTVL.

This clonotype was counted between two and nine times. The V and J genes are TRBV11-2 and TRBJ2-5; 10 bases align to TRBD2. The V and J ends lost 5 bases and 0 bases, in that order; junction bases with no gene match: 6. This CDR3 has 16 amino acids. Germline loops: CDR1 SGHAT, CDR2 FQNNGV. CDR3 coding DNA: TGTGCCAGCAGCCCAGTTGGGACTAGCGACCAAGAGACCCAGTACTTC. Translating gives CASSPVGTSDQETQYF.

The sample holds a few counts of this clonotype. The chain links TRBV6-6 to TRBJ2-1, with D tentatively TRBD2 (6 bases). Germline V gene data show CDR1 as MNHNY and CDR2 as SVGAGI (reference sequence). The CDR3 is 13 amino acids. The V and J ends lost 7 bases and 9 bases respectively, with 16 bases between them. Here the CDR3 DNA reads TGTGCCAGCAATCGACTAGTTTCTGGTGAGCAGTTCTTC. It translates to CASNRLVSGEQFF.

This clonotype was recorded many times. The CDR3 loop reads CASSFVQLGEQFF. CDR3 bases: TGTGCCAGCAGCTTCGTCCAACTGGGTGAGCAGTTCTTC. The chain combines TRBV7-9 with TRBJ2-1; D unclear. Germline V gene sequence: CDR1 SEHNR, CDR2 FQNEAQ (reference sequence). Trimming pared 3 bases from V and 9 bases from J, leaving 12 bases between. The CDR3 extends over 13 amino acids.

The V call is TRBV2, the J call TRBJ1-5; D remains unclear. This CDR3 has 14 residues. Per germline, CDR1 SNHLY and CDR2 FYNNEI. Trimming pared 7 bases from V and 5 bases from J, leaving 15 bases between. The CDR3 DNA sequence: TGTGCCAGCACCTCGGCGGACTCCTATCAGCCCCAGCATTTT. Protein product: CASTSADSYQPQHF.

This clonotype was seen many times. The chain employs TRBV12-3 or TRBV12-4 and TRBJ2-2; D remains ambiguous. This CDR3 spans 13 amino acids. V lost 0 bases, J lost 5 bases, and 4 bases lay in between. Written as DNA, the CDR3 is TGTGCCAGCAGTTTAGCAGGGACCGGGGAGCTGTTTTTT. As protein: CASSLAGTGELFF.

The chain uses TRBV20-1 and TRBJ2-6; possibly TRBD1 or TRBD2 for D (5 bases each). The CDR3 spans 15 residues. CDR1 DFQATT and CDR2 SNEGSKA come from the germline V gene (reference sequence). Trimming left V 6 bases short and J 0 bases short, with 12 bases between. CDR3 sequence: CSATGRSSGANVLTF. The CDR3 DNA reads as TGCAGTGCAACGGGACGAAGCTCTGGGGCCAACGTCCTGACTTTC.

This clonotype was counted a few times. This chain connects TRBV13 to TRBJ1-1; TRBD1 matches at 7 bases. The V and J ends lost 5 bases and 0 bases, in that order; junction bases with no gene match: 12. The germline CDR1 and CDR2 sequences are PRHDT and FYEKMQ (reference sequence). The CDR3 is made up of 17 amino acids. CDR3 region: CASSLDRDNELNTEAFF. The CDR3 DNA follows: TGTGCCAGCAGCCTCGACAGGGATAACGAGCTGAACACTGAAGCTTTCTTT.

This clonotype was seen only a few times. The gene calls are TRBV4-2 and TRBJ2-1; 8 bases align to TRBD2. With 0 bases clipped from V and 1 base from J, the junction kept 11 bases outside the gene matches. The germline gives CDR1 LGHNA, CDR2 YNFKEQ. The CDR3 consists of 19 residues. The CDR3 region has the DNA TGTGCCAGCAGCCAAGAAGAAGATTGGAGCGGGAGTTCCTACAATGAGCAGTTCTTC. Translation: CASSQEEDWSGSSYNEQFF.

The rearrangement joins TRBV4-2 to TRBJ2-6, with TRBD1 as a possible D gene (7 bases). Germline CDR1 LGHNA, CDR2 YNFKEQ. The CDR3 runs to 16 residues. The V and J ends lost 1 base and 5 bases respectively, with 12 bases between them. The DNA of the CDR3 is TGTGCCAGCAGCCAAGTGGAGGGGGCGCGGGCCAACGTCCTGACTTTC. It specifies CASSQVEGARANVLTF.

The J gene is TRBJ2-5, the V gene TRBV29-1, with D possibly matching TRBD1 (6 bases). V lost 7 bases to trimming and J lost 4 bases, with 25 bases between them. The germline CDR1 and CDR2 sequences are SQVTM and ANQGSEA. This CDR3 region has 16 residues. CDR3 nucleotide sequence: TGCAGCGCGGGCCCTGGGTCCGGGACACCTCGAGAGACCCAGTACTTC. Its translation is CSAGPGSGTPRETQYF.

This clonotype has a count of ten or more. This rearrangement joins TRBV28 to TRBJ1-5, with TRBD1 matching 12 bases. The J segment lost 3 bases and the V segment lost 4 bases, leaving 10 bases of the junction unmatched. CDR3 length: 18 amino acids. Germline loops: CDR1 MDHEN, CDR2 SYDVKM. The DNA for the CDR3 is TGTGCCAGCAGTTCCGGGACAGGGGGCGACCGATTCAATCAGCCCCAGCATTTT. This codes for CASSSGTGGDRFNQPQHF.

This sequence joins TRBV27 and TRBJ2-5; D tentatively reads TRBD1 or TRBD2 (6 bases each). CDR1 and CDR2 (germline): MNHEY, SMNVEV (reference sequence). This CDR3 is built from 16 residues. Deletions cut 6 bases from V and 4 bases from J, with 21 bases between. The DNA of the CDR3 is TGTGCCAGCAGAGTGGGGGCGGGAAGGGGCGGAGAGACCCAGTACTTC. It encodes CASRVGAGRGGETQYF.

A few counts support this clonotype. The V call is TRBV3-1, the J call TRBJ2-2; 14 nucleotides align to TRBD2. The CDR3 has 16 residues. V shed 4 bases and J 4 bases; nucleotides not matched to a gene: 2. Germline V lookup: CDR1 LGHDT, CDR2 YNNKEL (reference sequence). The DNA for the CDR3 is TGTGCCAGCAGCCCGGGACTAGCGGGGGCCACCGGGGAGCTGTTTTTT. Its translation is CASSPGLAGATGELFF.

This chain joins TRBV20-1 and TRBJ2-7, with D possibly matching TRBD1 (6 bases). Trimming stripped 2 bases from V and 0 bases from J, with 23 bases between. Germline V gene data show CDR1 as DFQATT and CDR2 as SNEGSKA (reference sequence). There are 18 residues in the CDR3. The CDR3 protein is CSARLTGQVDRSSYEQYF. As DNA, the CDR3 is TGCAGTGCTAGATTGACGGGACAAGTGGACCGTAGCTCCTACGAGCAGTACTTC.

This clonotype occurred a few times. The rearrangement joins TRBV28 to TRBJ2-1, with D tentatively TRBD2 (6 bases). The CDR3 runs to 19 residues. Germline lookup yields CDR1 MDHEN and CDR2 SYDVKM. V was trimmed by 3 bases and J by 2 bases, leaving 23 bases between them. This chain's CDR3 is CASSLMMDYLKVPYNEQFF. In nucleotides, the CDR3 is TGTGCCAGCAGTTTGATGATGGACTACCTTAAGGTCCCCTACAATGAGCAGTTCTTC.

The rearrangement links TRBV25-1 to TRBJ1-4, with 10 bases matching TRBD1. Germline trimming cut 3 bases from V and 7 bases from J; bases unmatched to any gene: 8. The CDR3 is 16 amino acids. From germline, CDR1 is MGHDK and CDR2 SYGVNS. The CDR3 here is CASSENSGTGVEKLFF. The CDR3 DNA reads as TGTGCCAGCAGTGAGAACTCCGGGACAGGGGTTGAAAAACTGTTTTTT.

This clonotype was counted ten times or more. For the CDR3, the DNA is TGTGCCACCAGGTACTCCGGGACAGGAGACTACAATGAGCAGTTCTTC. Translation: CATRYSGTGDYNEQFF. This chain uses TRBV15 with TRBJ2-1; TRBD1 matches 8 bases. Germline V lookup: CDR1 LNHNV, CDR2 YYDKDF (reference sequence). The CDR3 contains 16 residues. V was clipped by 6 bases and J by 3 bases; unmatched bases: 10.

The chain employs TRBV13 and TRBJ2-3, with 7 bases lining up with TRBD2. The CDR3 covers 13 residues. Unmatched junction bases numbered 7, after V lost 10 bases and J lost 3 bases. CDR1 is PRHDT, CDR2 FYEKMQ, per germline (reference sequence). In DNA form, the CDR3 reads TGTGCCACCGCCGGGGGGATAACAGATACGCAGTATTTT. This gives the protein CATAGGITDTQYF.

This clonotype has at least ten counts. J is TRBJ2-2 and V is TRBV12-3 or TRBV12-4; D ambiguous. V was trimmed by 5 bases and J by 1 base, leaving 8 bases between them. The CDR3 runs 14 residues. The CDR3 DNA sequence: TGTGCCAGCAGTCCATTAGTGAACACCGGGGAGCTGTTTTTT. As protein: CASSPLVNTGELFF.

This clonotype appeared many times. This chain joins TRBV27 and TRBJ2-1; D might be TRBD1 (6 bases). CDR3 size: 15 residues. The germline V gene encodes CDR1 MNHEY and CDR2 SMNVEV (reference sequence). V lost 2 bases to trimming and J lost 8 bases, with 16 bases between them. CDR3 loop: CASSLVRTVSDEQFF. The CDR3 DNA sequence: TGTGCCAGCAGTTTAGTTAGGACAGTGTCCGATGAGCAGTTCTTC.

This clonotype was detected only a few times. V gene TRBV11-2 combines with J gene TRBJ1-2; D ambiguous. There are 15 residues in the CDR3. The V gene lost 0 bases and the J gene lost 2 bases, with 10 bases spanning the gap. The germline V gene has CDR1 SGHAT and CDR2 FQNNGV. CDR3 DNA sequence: TGTGCCAGCAGCTTAGACGGACGGAAGAACTATGGCTACACCTTC. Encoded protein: CASSLDGRKNYGYTF.